The present entry profiles one T cell receptor beta chain with its context. The CDR3 has 14 residues. Trimming stripped 10 bases from V and 1 base from J, with 17 bases between. Looked up from germline, CDR1 is ENHRY and CDR2 is SYGVKD. The data belong to a study of T cell changes during pregnancy in multiple sclerosis. The table came from immunoSEQ multiplex PCR; TCRdb's copy has only in-frame clones and leaves some out. Among about 22,000 clones listed, 80% to 95% were seen once. The source material was CD4+ T cells from peripheral blood mononuclear cells, sampled in the third trimester of pregnancy. This clonotype was sampled from a female donor with multiple sclerosis, enrolled in a pregnancy study. This chain joins TRBV10-3 and TRBJ2-7, with a tentative D call TRBD2 (6 bases). CDR3 sequence reads: CATSVGGQSYEQYF. The CDR3 DNA is TGTGCCACCAGCGTCGGAGGGCAATCCTACGAGCAGTACTTC.